The clone carrying this TCR beta chain was counted ten times or more. This sample was included in a study of T cells in Graves' hyperthyroidism and ophthalmopathy. Germline CDR1 and CDR2: MDHEN and SYDVKM. The CDR3 has 13 residues. The germline V and J ends were trimmed by 3 bases and 8 bases, with 13 bases remaining between them. Amplification of TCR beta CDR3 regions used RNA as the template. When the TCR CDR3 underwent first-round RT-PCR, the HTBI primer set was used. MiXCR, run by TCRdb on the multiplex PCR reads, gives a single entry per CDR3 protein. The sample records a few hundred thousand distinct CDR3 sequences, over 12% being singletons.

The source of this sequence is a woman aged 50 to 60 with Graves' hyperthyroidism that later progressed to Graves' ophthalmopathy. The chain links TRBV28 to TRBJ1-2, with a weak D call TRBD1 (5 bases). The sample was blood. This CDR3 reads CASSFRGESGYTF. CDR3 bases: TGTGCCAGCAGTTTTCGGGGGGAAAGCGGCTACACCTTC.